The entry below describes one T cell receptor beta chain. Its antigen is unknown. PCR used 60 Vbeta primers and 13 Jbeta primers. Generated by immunoSEQ multiplex PCR, the TCRdb table keeps only in-frame clones and is missing some. The sample lists around 99,000 clones; approximately 71% were seen once. CDR3 length equals 15 residues. Between the trimmed V and J ends, which lost 5 bases and 3 bases, there was a span of 17 bases. Germline CDR1 is SGHRS and CDR2 is YFSETQ. The data are from a study of cytomegalovirus exposure and HLA in healthy donors. At the level of the study: Out of 398 genotyped donors, around 80% belonged to the Caucasian-associated ancestry cluster.

Whole-study findings and limits: Earlier analysis found most TCR beta V segments productive about 87% or about 30% of the time. A further, later analysis showed that HLA-associated TCR beta chains (compared with equally common others) were more clonally expanded. The authors later found most CMV-associated TCR beta chains appeared HLA-restricted.

The sample consisted of PBMCs. The receptor was derived from a woman aged 70-85 years in good health and CMV-seropositive. The genes are TRBV5-1 and TRBJ2-5, with D possibly TRBD2 on 6 matching bases. CDR3 coding DNA: TGCGCCAGCAGTTTTCGGGGGACGGGGGAAGAGACCCAGTACTTC. It yields the protein CASSFRGTGEETQYF.